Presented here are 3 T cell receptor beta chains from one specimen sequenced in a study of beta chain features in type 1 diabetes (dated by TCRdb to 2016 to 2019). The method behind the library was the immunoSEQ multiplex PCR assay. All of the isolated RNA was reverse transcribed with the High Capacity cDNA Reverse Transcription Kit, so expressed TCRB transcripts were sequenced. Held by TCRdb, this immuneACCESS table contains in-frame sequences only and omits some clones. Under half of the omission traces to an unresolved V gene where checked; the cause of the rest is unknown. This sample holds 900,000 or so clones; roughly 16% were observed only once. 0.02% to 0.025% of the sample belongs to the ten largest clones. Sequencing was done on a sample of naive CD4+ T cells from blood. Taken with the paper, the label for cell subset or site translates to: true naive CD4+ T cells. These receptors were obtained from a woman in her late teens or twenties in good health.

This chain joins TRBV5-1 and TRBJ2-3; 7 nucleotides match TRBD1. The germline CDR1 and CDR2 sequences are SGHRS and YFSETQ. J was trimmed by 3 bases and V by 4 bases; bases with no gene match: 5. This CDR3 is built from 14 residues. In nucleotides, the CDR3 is TGCGCCAGCAGCGCAACAGGGGCGACAGATACGCAGTATTTT. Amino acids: CASSATGATDTQYF.

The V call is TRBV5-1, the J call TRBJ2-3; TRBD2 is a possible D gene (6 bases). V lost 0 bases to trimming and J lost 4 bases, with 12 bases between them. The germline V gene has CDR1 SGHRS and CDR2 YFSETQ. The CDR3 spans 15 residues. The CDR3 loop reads CASSLDGTPPDTQYF. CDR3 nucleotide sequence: TGCGCCAGCAGCTTGGATGGGACTCCCCCAGATACGCAGTATTTT. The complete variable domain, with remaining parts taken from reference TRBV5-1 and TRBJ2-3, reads KAGVTQTPRYLIKTRGQQVTLSCSPISGHRSVSWYQQTPGQGLQFLFEYFSETQRNKGNFPGRFSGRQFSNSRSEMNVSTLELGDSALYLCASSLDGTPPDTQYFGPGTRLTVL.

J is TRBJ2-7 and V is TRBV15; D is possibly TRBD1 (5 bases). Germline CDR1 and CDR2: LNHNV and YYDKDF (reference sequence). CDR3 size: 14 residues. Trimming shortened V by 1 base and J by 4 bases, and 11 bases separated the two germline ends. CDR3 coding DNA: TGTGCCACCAGCAGAGGGGGCTTACAATACGAGCAGTACTTC. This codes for CATSRGGLQYEQYF.